Included here is one T cell receptor (beta chain) sequence, with context. These data belong to a study of blood T cell repertoires in COVID-19. Looking at the study overall: Material from acute and convalescent COVID-19 was sourced from the United States, Italy and Spain.

J gave up 3 bases and V 9 bases, and 6 bases lay outside the gene matches. CDR3 length equals 14 residues. Germline lookup yields CDR1 SNHLY and CDR2 FYNNEI. Original handling: Reference gene primer amplification gave nucleated cell count estimates. Method: immunoSEQ multiplex PCR; TCRdb's copy keeps in-frame clones and lacks some. Clonal size and the V and J genes are those of that table, whereas D and trimming came from the DNA. The repertoire holds about 230,000 clones, with around 83% as singletons. The V call is TRBV2, the J call TRBJ2-2, with 8 bases fitting TRBD2. Sequences were obtained from peripheral blood. The TCR originated in a woman in her forties or fifties with acute or convalescent COVID-19. The CDR3 loop reads CARPAGVDTGELFF. DNA for the CDR3: TGTGCCAGACCAGCGGGAGTTGACACCGGGGAGCTGTTTTTT. The full variable domain, rest sourced from reference TRBV2 and TRBJ2-2, is EPEVTQTPSHQVTQMGQEVILRCVPISNHLYFYWYRQILGQKVEFLVSFYNNEISEKSEIFDDQFSVERPDGSNFTLKIRSTKLEDSAMYFCARPAGVDTGELFFGEGSRLTVL.